The TCR beta chain under discussion was sequenced for a study of identical twins. Study-level points and caveats: Donors were not followed over many years; analysis was cross-sectional. Models underpredicted monozygotic twin sharing of out-of-frame TCR alpha. Out-of-frame alpha sequences common to twins exhibited a surplus of low generation probability.

As to this clonotype: The antigen remains undetermined.

CDR1 is DFQATT, CDR2 SNEGSKA, per germline (reference sequence). V lost 3 bases, J lost 6 bases, and 12 bases stayed unmatched. The CDR3 is 16 residues long. Template switching supplied a universal primer site; unique molecular identifiers were carried on the cDNA. TCRdb redid the calling of the 5' RACE reads with MiXCR, one entry per CDR3 protein. The repertoire holds some 250,000 distinct CDR3 sequences, roughly 12% seen once, with more than 3.5% in the top ten. This same sample was also part of a study on yellow fever vaccine responses in identical twins.

What was sequenced was memory (CD45RO+) T cells sorted from blood. This chain connects TRBV20-1 to TRBJ2-3; 10 bases fit TRBD2. The receptor comes from a woman in her late teens or twenties in good health. The CDR3 nucleotides read TGCAGTGCTAGCACCACCAGCGGGGGGGTCGTGGATACGCAGTATTTT. Its protein is CSASTTSGGVVDTQYF.